The 19 T cell receptor beta chains below all came from one sample that was sequenced in a study of blood T cells in healthy people across ages. Alongside a J-beta primer mix, a sample-barcoded 5' primer served in a second PCR lasting about 7 to 11 cycles. Via MiXCR, TCRdb re-called the 5' RACE reads, giving one row per CDR3 protein. The table includes roughly 700,000 distinct CDR3 sequences, 25% detected once. This same sample was also taken into another study, of T cells of mothers and their children.

The sequenced sample was blood. These receptors all stem from a boy younger than 18 in good health.

This clonotype was found once. J is TRBJ1-2 and V is TRBV29-1; 9 bases are shared with TRBD1. Germline CDR1 is SQVTM and CDR2 is ANQGSEA. The CDR3 is 18 amino acids. The V and J ends lost 6 bases and 8 bases, in that order; junction bases with no gene match: 25. DNA of the CDR3: TGCAGCGTCTTGGACAGGGGCTTTTTTGAATTACCATCGGCCGGCTACACCTTC. Translating gives CSVLDRGFFELPSAGYTF.

This clonotype showed up just a few times. V gene TRBV28 combines with J gene TRBJ2-5; perhaps TRBD1 as D (6 bases). The end of the DNA is better explained by TRBJ2-7, so the J call may be wrong. Germline CDR1 MDHEN, CDR2 SYDVKM. CDR3 length equals 15 residues. The CDR3 DNA follows: TGTGCCAGCAGTCAACCAGGGGCCCCGGAATACGAGCAGTACTTC. It codes for CASSQPGAPEYEQYF.

A remark on this clonotype: A junction boundary mismatches the germline segment, possibly from a read error. The rearrangement joins TRBV7-7 to TRBJ1-5; the D gene is possibly TRBD1 (5 bases). CDR3 length equals 13 residues. Germline-derived CDR1 and CDR2 are SSHAT and FNYEAQ (reference sequence). CDR3 residues: CASSQGENQPQHF. As DNA, the CDR3 is TGTGCTAGCAGTCAAGGGGAGAATCAGCCCCAGCATTTT.

The chain has TRBV2 and TRBJ1-5; D is undetermined. V lost 0 bases to trimming and J lost 1 base, with 7 bases between them. This CDR3 contains 15 residues. Germline CDR1 SNHLY, CDR2 FYNNEI. Written as DNA, the CDR3 is TGTGCCAGCAGTGAAGCGGTTTCGAGCAATCAGCCCCAGCATTTT. Amino acids: CASSEAVSSNQPQHF.

The chain has TRBV12-3 or TRBV12-4 and TRBJ1-1, with D perhaps matching TRBD1 (5 bases). This CDR3 region has 14 residues. V was clipped by 3 bases and J by 0 bases, with 8 bases between them. The CDR3 reads CASSFDRMNTEAFF. Here the CDR3 DNA reads TGTGCCAGCAGTTTTGACAGAATGAACACTGAAGCTTTCTTT.

This clonotype was picked up a small number of times. This chain connects TRBV19 to TRBJ1-6; the D is unclear. Germline CDR1 reads LNHDA; CDR2 reads SQIVND (reference sequence). The V end was cut by 2 bases, the J end by 5 bases, with 7 bases between. CDR3 length: 14 amino acids. CDR3 in amino acids: CASSIPADNSPLHF. CDR3 DNA sequence: TGTGCCAGTAGTATACCTGCGGATAATTCACCCCTCCACTTT.

The chain carries TRBV19 and TRBJ2-5; 7 positions match TRBD1. The J call could be wrong; TRBJ2-7 is a better fit for the DNA end. CDR3 length: 12 amino acids. Germline V CDR1 and CDR2: LNHDA, SQIVND (reference sequence). For the CDR3, the DNA is TGTGCCAGCTCCGGGACAGCAAACGAGCAGTACTTC. It translates to CASSGTANEQYF.

V usage is TRBV9 and J usage is TRBJ2-7; 8 bases match TRBD1. The closer fit of TRBJ2-1 to the DNA end suggests the J call may be wrong. Germline CDR1 and CDR2: SGDLS and YYNGEE. The CDR3 runs to 15 residues. This CDR3 reads CASSATGTGPNEQFF. The CDR3 nucleotides read TGTGCCAGCAGCGCAACCGGGACAGGCCCAAATGAGCAGTTCTTC.

This clonotype was recorded many times. This rearrangement joins TRBV7-9 to TRBJ2-7; no reliable D call. The V end lost 4 bases, the J end lost 6 bases, and 10 bases lay between the germline ends. In germline, CDR1 is SEHNR, CDR2 FQNEAQ (reference sequence). The CDR3 is 12 amino acids. CDR3 DNA: TGTGCCAGCAGCTGGTCATCCGGCGAGCAGTACTTC. Translating gives CASSWSSGEQYF.

In its sample, this clonotype was seen a few times. The V gene is TRBV20-1, the J gene TRBJ2-7; possible D gene TRBD1, 6 bases. This CDR3 has 16 residues. Trimming took 2 bases from V and 5 from J, leaving 22 bases between them. Germline V CDR1 and CDR2: DFQATT, SNEGSKA (reference sequence). The CDR3 sequence is CSARPPKTGVKDEQYF. CDR3 DNA sequence: TGCAGTGCTAGACCCCCGAAGACAGGTGTGAAGGACGAGCAGTACTTC.

The chain combines TRBV9 with TRBJ1-3; a possible D gene is TRBD1 (6 bases). Looked up from germline, CDR1 is SGDLS and CDR2 is YYNGEE. The V end lost 0 bases, the J end lost 0 bases, and 7 bases lay between the germline ends. The CDR3 has 15 residues. The CDR3 region is CASSVAQGSGNTIYF. The DNA of the CDR3 is TGTGCCAGCAGCGTAGCACAGGGCTCTGGAAACACCATATATTTT.

This rearrangement joins TRBV4-3 to TRBJ2-3, with D perhaps matching TRBD1 (5 bases). Trimming took 0 bases from V and 5 from J, leaving 12 bases between them. The CDR3 is 15 residues long. CDR1 LGHNA and CDR2 YSLEER come from the germline V gene. The CDR3, as DNA: TGCGCCAGCAGCCAAGATCTCCAGGGTGGAGATACGCAGTATTTT. Protein product: CASSQDLQGGDTQYF.

This clonotype was detected only a few times. V usage is TRBV4-2 and J usage is TRBJ2-5; D perhaps matches TRBD1 (6 bases). The CDR3 loop spans 16 amino acids. Between the trimmed V and J ends, which lost 3 bases and 0 bases, there was a span of 14 bases. Per the germline V gene, CDR1 is LGHNA and CDR2 is YNFKEQ. The chain's CDR3 is CASSQAGWDNQETQYF. CDR3 nucleotides: TGTGCCAGCAGCCAGGCAGGTTGGGACAACCAAGAGACCCAGTACTTC.

The chain joins TRBV4-2 to TRBJ2-7; perhaps TRBD2 as D (5 bases). CDR3 size: 14 residues. With 0 bases removed from V and 3 bases from J, the gap between germline ends came to 9 bases. Germline lookup yields CDR1 LGHNA and CDR2 YNFKEQ. Here the CDR3 reads CASSQDPADYEQYF. CDR3 DNA: TGTGCCAGCAGCCAAGATCCAGCGGACTACGAGCAGTACTTC.

Only a few counts were recorded for this clonotype. The rearrangement links TRBV29-1 to TRBJ1-2; D remains ambiguous. The CDR3 runs 11 residues. Per the germline V gene, CDR1 is SQVTM and CDR2 is ANQGSEA. Trimming took off 5 bases at V and 6 bases at J, with 10 bases between the two ends. The DNA of the CDR3 is TGCAGCGTTCTCGGTTTTGATGGCTACACCTTC. Its translation: CSVLGFDGYTF.

This chain uses TRBV9 with TRBJ1-1; a weak D match, TRBD1 (6 bases). The V end was cut by 3 bases, the J end by 0 bases, with 9 bases between. CDR1 and CDR2 (germline): SGDLS, YYNGEE. The CDR3 totals 14 residues. The CDR3 loop is CASSGGHLNTEAFF. DNA for the CDR3: TGTGCCAGCAGCGGGGGACACTTGAACACTGAAGCTTTCTTT.

V is TRBV6-2 or TRBV6-3 and J is TRBJ2-1; TRBD2 aligns across 7 bases. V lost 0 bases, J lost 0 bases, and 5 bases stayed unmatched. The CDR3 contains 17 residues. CDR1 and CDR2 from the germline V gene are MNHEY and SVGEGT. CDR3 sequence (DNA): TGTGCCAGCAGTTACTCCGCGGGGGATCTCTCCTACAATGAGCAGTTCTTC. Its translation is CASSYSAGDLSYNEQFF.

The chain links TRBV2 to TRBJ2-1; 8 bases are a match to TRBD1. Germline CDR1 and CDR2: SNHLY and FYNNEI. The CDR3 runs 15 residues. V lost 6 bases, J lost 4 bases, and 8 bases stayed unmatched. The CDR3 DNA is TGTGCCAGCAGGGGAAAAGGACAGGGATACAATGAGCAGTTCTTC. Its protein is CASRGKGQGYNEQFF.

The table lists this clonotype with a few counts. This chain connects TRBV7-9 to TRBJ1-4; D is ambiguous. This CDR3 comprises 13 residues. The germline V and J ends were trimmed by 3 bases and 6 bases, with 8 bases remaining between them. Per germline, CDR1 SEHNR and CDR2 FQNEAQ (reference sequence). CDR3 amino acids: CASSFAMDEKLFF. CDR3 DNA sequence: TGTGCCAGCAGCTTTGCTATGGATGAAAAACTGTTTTTT.